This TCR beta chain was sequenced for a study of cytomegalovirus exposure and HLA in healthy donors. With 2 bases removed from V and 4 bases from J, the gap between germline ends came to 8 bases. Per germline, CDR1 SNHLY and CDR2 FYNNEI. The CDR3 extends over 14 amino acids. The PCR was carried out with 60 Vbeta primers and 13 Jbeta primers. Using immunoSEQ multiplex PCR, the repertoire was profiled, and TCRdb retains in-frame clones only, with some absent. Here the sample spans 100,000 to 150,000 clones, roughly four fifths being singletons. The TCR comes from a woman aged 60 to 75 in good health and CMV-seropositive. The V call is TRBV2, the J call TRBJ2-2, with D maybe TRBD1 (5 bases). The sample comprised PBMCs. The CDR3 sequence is CASSEQGATGELFF. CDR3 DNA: TGTGCCAGCAGTGAACAGGGTGCCACCGGGGAGCTGTTTTTT. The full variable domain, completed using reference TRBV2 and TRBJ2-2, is EPEVTQTPSHQVTQMGQEVILRCVPISNHLYFYWYRQILGQKVEFLVSFYNNEISEKSEIFDDQFSVERPDGSNFTLKIRSTKLEDSAMYFCASSEQGATGELFFGEGSRLTVL.